This T cell receptor beta chain was profiled in a study of blood T cells in healthy people across ages. Points from the study as a whole: Diversity estimates drawn from one million T cells were deemed underestimates. Leaving the PBMCs unsorted stopped any conclusive comparison of naive versus antigen-experienced cells.

In this sample, this clonotype turned up a few times. What it binds is unknown. A J-beta primer mix and a sample-barcoded 5' primer were used in a second PCR of roughly 7 to 12 cycles. Each CDR3 protein gets one entry after TCRdb re-called the 5' RACE reads with MiXCR. This table holds 650,000 to 800,000 distinct CDR3 sequences, around 42% found once. Germline CDR1 reads SGHTA; CDR2 reads FQGNSA. CDR3 length: 16 residues. All donors came from Russia, were Caucasian and healthy, and spanned ages roughly 6 to 95. Each sample had at least 6 million PBMCs isolated. The clonotype originates from a man aged 60-69 years in good health. The chain uses TRBV7-2 and TRBJ2-7, with 13 bases fitting TRBD2. The J call is uncertain, as TRBJ2-5 better fits the DNA end. Source material: blood. The CDR3 region is CASSYNTGLAGETQYF. The CDR3 DNA reads as TGTGCCAGCAGCTACAACACGGGACTAGCGGGGGAGACCCAGTACTTC.